These 7 T cell receptor beta chains came from one sample sequenced in a study of OX40 agonist ivuxolimab in advanced cancers. The assay was immunoSEQ multiplex PCR, and TCRdb's table has in-frame clones only and misses some. In the table there are about 93,000 clones, roughly nine tenths of which are singletons. The sample in question was CD4+ or CD8+ T cells sorted from blood, obtained in a trial of the OX40 agonist ivuxolimab. The receptors were sampled from an adult with an advanced solid tumor such as melanoma, head and neck, liver or kidney cancer.

The gene calls are TRBV10-2 and TRBJ2-3, with 7 bases identical to TRBD1. The CDR3 extends over 11 amino acids. CDR1 and CDR2 from the germline V gene are WSHSY and SAAADI. Trimming removed 6 bases from V and 8 bases from J; junction bases left unmatched: 2. The CDR3 sequence is CASRGQITQYF. CDR3 DNA sequence: TGCGCCAGCAGGGGACAGATTACGCAGTATTTT.

V and J are TRBV18 and TRBJ2-7, with 7 bases matching TRBD1. The CDR3 runs 14 residues. Germline V gene data show CDR1 as KGHSH and CDR2 as LQKENI. V shed 5 bases and J 6 bases; nucleotides not matched to a gene: 10. Here the CDR3 reads CASSSTKGAVEQYF. DNA of the CDR3: TGTGCCAGCTCATCAACTAAGGGGGCGGTCGAGCAGTACTTC.

This clone has just one count. J is TRBJ2-1 and V is TRBV29-1; 7 positions match TRBD1. This CDR3 is built from 12 residues. The germline V gene has CDR1 SQVTM and CDR2 ANQGSEA. V was pared by 7 bases and J by 10 bases, with 10 bases of the junction left unmatched. The CDR3 DNA reads TGCAGCGCTCTACGACAGGGCGGGGAGCAGTTCTTC. This encodes CSALRQGGEQFF.

The V gene is TRBV30, the J gene TRBJ2-7; TRBD2 matches at 16 bases. The CDR3 sequence is 16 residues long. V was clipped by 2 bases and J by 5 bases; unmatched bases: 6. Germline CDR1 reads GTSNPN; CDR2 reads SVGIG (reference sequence). The CDR3 sequence: CAWSKGLAGGPDEQYF. CDR3 coding DNA: TGTGCCTGGAGTAAGGGACTAGCGGGAGGGCCGGACGAGCAGTACTTC.

The chain is built from TRBV6-4 and TRBJ1-1, with 9 bases matching TRBD1. With 4 bases clipped from V and 5 bases from J, the junction kept 5 bases outside the gene matches. The CDR3 is 14 residues long. CDR1 and CDR2 from the germline V gene are MRHNA and SNTAGT. CDR3 nucleotides: TGTGCCAGCAGTGTGGGGACAGGGACAACTGAAGCTTTCTTT. Translated: CASSVGTGTTEAFF.

The chain combines TRBV19 with TRBJ2-1; 9 bases agree with TRBD2. The CDR3 length is 17 residues. Unmatched junction bases numbered 11, after V lost 3 bases and J lost 5 bases. Germline CDR1 reads LNHDA; CDR2 reads SQIVND (reference sequence). DNA for the CDR3: TGTGCCAGTAGTATCTACTCTCGGCTAGCGGGGAACAATGAGCAGTTCTTC. Translating it yields CASSIYSRLAGNNEQFF.

The chain employs TRBV11-2 and TRBJ2-7, with 10 bases identical to TRBD2. The germline V gene has CDR1 SGHAT and CDR2 FQNNGV. The trim removed 1 base at V and 3 bases at J, leaving 6 bases unmatched. The CDR3 length is 16 residues. The DNA of the CDR3 is TGTGCCAGCAGCTTAGCCACTAGCGGGACCCTCTACGAGCAGTACTTC. Its translation is CASSLATSGTLYEQYF.